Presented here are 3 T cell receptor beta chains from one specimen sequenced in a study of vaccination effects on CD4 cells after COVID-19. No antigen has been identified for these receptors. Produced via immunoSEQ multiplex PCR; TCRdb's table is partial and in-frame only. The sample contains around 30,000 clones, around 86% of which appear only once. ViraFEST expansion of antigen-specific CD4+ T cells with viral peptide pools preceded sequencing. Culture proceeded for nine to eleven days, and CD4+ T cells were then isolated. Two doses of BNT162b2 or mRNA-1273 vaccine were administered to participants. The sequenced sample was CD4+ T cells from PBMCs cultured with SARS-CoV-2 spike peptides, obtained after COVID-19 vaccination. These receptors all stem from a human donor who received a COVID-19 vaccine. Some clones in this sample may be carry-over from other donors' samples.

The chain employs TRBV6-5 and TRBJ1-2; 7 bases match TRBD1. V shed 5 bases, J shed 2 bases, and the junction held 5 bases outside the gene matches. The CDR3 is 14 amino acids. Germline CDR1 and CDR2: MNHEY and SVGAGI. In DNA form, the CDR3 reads TGTGCCAGCAGTCGGACAGGCACAAACTATGGCTACACCTTC. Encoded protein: CASSRTGTNYGYTF.

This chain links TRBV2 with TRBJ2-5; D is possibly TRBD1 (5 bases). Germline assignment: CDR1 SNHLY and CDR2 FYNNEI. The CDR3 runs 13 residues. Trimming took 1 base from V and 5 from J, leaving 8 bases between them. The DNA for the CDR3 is TGTGCCAGCAGTGAAGGCAGGGTTGAGACCCAGTACTTC. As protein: CASSEGRVETQYF.

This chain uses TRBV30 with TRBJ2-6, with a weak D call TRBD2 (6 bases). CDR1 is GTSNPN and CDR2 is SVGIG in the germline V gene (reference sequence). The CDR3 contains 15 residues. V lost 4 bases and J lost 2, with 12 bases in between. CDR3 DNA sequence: TGTGCCTGGAAGGGGCGGGAAACTGGGGCCAACGTCCTGACTTTC. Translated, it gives CAWKGRETGANVLTF.